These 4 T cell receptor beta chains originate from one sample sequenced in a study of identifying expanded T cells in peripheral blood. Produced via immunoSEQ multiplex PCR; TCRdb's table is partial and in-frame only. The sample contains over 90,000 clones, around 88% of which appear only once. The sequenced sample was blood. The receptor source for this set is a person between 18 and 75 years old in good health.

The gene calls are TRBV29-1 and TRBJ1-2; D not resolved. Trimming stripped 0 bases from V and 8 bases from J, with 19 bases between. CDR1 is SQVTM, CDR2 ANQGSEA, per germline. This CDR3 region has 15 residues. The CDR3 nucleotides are TGCAGCGTTGAAGACCAAAGGGCGGAGTCCTTCGGCTACACCTTC. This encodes CSVEDQRAESFGYTF.

DNA of the CDR3: TGTGCCAGTAGTCAAGCTATACTAGCGGGAGGCGCAAACATTCAGTACTTC. This sequence encodes CASSQAILAGGANIQYF. The genes are TRBV19 and TRBJ2-4, with 12 bases lining up with TRBD2. J lost 6 bases, V lost 5 bases, and 11 bases had no gene match. Germline CDR1 and CDR2: LNHDA and SQIVND (reference sequence). This CDR3 has 17 amino acids.

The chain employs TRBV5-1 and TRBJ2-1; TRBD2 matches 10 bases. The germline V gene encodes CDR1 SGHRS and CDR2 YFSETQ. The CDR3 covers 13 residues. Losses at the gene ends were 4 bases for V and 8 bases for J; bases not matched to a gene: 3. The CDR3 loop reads CASSVGTSDEQFF. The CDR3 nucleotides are TGCGCCAGCAGCGTCGGGACTAGCGATGAGCAGTTCTTC.

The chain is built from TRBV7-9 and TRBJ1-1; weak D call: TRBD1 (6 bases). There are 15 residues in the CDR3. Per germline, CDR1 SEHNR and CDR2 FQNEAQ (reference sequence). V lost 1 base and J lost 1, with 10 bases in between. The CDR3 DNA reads TGTGCCAGCAGCTTAGGGACAGAAAAGAACACTGAAGCTTTCTTT. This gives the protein CASSLGTEKNTEAFF. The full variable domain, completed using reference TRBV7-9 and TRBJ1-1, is DTGVSQNPRHKITKRGQNVTFRCDPISEHNRLYWYRQTLGQGPEFLTYFQNEAQLEKSRLLSDRFSAERPKGSFSTLEIQRTEQGDSAMYLCASSLGTEKNTEAFFGQGTRLTVV.